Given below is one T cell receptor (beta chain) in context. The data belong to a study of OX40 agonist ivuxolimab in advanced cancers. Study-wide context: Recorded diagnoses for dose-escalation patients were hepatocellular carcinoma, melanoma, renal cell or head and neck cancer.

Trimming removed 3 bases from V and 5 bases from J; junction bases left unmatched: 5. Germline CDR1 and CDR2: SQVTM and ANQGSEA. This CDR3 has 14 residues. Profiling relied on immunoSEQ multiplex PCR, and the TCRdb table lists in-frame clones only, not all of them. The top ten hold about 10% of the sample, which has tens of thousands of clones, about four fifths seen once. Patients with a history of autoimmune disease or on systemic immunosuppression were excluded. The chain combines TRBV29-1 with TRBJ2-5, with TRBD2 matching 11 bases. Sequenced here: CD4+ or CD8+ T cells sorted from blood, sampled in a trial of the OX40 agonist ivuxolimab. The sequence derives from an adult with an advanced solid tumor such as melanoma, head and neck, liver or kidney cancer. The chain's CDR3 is CSVETSGNRETQYF. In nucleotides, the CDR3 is TGCAGCGTTGAGACTAGCGGGAATAGGGAGACCCAGTACTTC.